This T cell receptor (beta chain) was recovered during a study of blood T cell repertoires in COVID-19. Looking at the study overall: The United States, Italy and Spain supplied acute and convalescent COVID-19 samples. T cells, B-cell-depleted T cells, or PBMCs provided the cDNA or gDNA that served as material.

Original handling: Estimates of nucleated cell counts were drawn from the amplification of reference gene primers. TCRdb's table, derived via immunoSEQ multiplex PCR, lists solely in-frame clones and lacks some. V, J and clone size are taken as reported in that table, and D and trimming were inferred from the DNA itself. The sample carries roughly 150,000 clones, about four fifths recorded once. Seattle cases were enrolled at active infection and followed longitudinally. The CDR3 has 14 amino acids. Trimming removed 3 bases at V and 1 base at J, with 10 bases between. Germline-derived CDR1 and CDR2 are SGHVS and FNYEAQ.

This TCR was recovered from an older woman with COVID-19, enrolled during active disease. The sequencing sample was made of peripheral blood. The V gene is TRBV7-6, the J gene TRBJ2-7; the D is unclear. DNA of the CDR3: TGTGCCAGCAGCTTGAATGCGGCTTCCTACGAGCAGTACTTC. This encodes CASSLNAASYEQYF.